These T cell receptor beta chains were read from a single sample in a study of blood T cell repertoires in COVID-19. The protocol was immunoSEQ multiplex PCR, while the TCRdb copy is restricted to in-frame clones and leaves out a portion. Seen here are roughly 230,000 clones, over 80% observed once, and the top ten hold just under 6.5%. The specimen sequenced was peripheral blood. The receptors stem from a woman aged 60-75 years with active or convalescent COVID-19. Both conserved end residues are part of each CDR3. A D gene is named only where the DNA matches it firmly. Size is stated for part of the rows, as once, few or many counts, or as a class when the clone is expanded.

clone size: NA; D gene: NA; J gene: TRBJ1-1; V gene: TRBV29-1; CDR3 protein: CSVDIGANTEAFF; CDR3 DNA: TGCAGCGTTGATATCGGAGCTAACACTGAAGCTTTCTTT
clone size: once; D gene: NA; J gene: TRBJ2-3; V gene: TRBV7-9; CDR3 protein: CASSLLPGRTDTQYF; CDR3 DNA: TGTGCCAGCAGCTTATTACCAGGGCGCACAGATACGCAGTATTTT
clone size: NA; D gene: NA; J gene: TRBJ2-5; V gene: TRBV6-5; CDR3 protein: CASASLASVQETQYF; CDR3 DNA: TGTGCCAGCGCTTCCCTCGCTAGCGTCCAAGAGACCCAGTACTTC
clone size: NA; D gene: TRBD1; J gene: TRBJ1-2; V gene: TRBV19; CDR3 protein: CASSIEAGGYHGYTF; CDR3 DNA: TGTGCCAGTAGTATAGAGGCAGGGGGCTATCATGGCTACACCTTC
clone size: NA; D gene: NA; J gene: TRBJ1-2; V gene: TRBV6-6; CDR3 protein: CASSPSRENYGYTF; CDR3 DNA: TGTGCCAGCAGCCCCAGTCGGGAGAACTATGGCTACACCTTC
clone size: NA; D gene: NA; J gene: TRBJ2-2; V gene: TRBV11-3; CDR3 protein: CASSFLGADTGELFF; CDR3 DNA: TGTGCCAGCAGCTTTCTGGGGGCGGACACCGGGGAGCTGTTTTTT
clone size: NA; D gene: TRBD2; J gene: TRBJ2-3; V gene: TRBV11-2; CDR3 protein: CASSSPGGKLRTDTQYF; CDR3 DNA: TGTGCCAGCAGCTCTCCGGGGGGGAAGCTGCGCACAGATACGCAGTATTTT
clone size: NA; D gene: NA; J gene: TRBJ2-7; V gene: TRBV11-2; CDR3 protein: CASSNSSYEQYF; CDR3 DNA: TGTGCCAGCAGCAATAGCTCCTACGAGCAGTACTTC
clone size: NA; D gene: NA; J gene: TRBJ2-7; V gene: TRBV9; CDR3 protein: CASSVDPLRAGEQYF; CDR3 DNA: TGTGCCAGCAGCGTAGACCCCCTGAGGGCTGGAGAGCAGTACTTC
clone size: once; D gene: NA; J gene: TRBJ1-1; V gene: TRBV14; CDR3 protein: CASSQDYTEAFF; CDR3 DNA: TGTGCCAGCAGCCAAGATTATACTGAAGCTTTCTTT
clone size: NA; D gene: NA; J gene: TRBJ2-1; V gene: TRBV6-5; CDR3 protein: CASSYGKYNEQFF; CDR3 DNA: TGTGCCAGCAGTTACGGCAAATACAATGAGCAGTTCTTC
clone size: few; D gene: TRBD2; J gene: TRBJ2-3; V gene: TRBV6-6; CDR3 protein: CASSTSGRGTDTQYF; CDR3 DNA: TGTGCCAGCAGCACTAGCGGGAGGGGCACAGATACGCAGTATTTT
clone size: NA; D gene: TRBD1; J gene: TRBJ1-5; V gene: TRBV6-1; CDR3 protein: CASSDGQGSQPQHF; CDR3 DNA: TGTGCCAGCAGTGATGGACAGGGCTCTCAGCCCCAGCATTTT
clone size: NA; D gene: TRBD1; J gene: TRBJ2-2; V gene: TRBV10-2; CDR3 protein: CASSNPRGLSTGELFF; CDR3 DNA: TGCGCCAGCAGTAACCCCAGGGGGCTCAGCACCGGGGAGCTGTTTTTT
clone size: few; D gene: NA; J gene: TRBJ1-5; V gene: TRBV6-2/TRBV6-3; CDR3 protein: CASSDGVHQPQHF; CDR3 DNA: TGTGCCAGCAGTGACGGGGTTCATCAGCCCCAGCATTTT
clone size: NA; D gene: TRBD1; J gene: TRBJ1-3; V gene: TRBV5-4; CDR3 protein: CASSRDRAPSAIYF; CDR3 DNA: TGTGCCAGCAGCCGCGACAGGGCACCTTCCGCCATATATTTT
clone size: NA; D gene: NA; J gene: TRBJ1-1; V gene: TRBV27; CDR3 protein: CASSLRGFSTEAFF; CDR3 DNA: TGTGCCAGCAGTTTAAGGGGCTTCAGCACTGAAGCTTTCTTT
clone size: NA; D gene: NA; J gene: TRBJ2-5; V gene: TRBV7-9; CDR3 protein: CASSSETTGETQYF; CDR3 DNA: TGTGCCAGCAGCTCTGAAACCACAGGGGAGACCCAGTACTTC
clone size: NA; D gene: NA; J gene: TRBJ2-3; V gene: TRBV29-1; CDR3 protein: CSVDATSGTDTQYF; CDR3 DNA: TGCAGCGTTGACGCGACTAGTGGGACAGATACGCAGTATTTT
clone size: NA; D gene: TRBD1; J gene: TRBJ2-2; V gene: TRBV2; CDR3 protein: CASSVVRGHAGELFF; CDR3 DNA: TGTGCCAGCAGTGTCGTGAGGGGGCATGCCGGGGAGCTGTTTTTT
clone size: NA; D gene: NA; J gene: TRBJ2-2; V gene: TRBV13; CDR3 protein: CASIERQATGELFF; CDR3 DNA: TGTGCCAGTATAGAAAGACAGGCCACCGGGGAGCTGTTTTTT
clone size: NA; D gene: NA; J gene: TRBJ1-1; V gene: TRBV15; CDR3 protein: CATSRETDSTQAFF; CDR3 DNA: TGTGCCACCAGCAGAGAGACTGACAGCACACAAGCTTTCTTT
clone size: once; D gene: TRBD1; J gene: TRBJ1-2; V gene: TRBV4-2; CDR3 protein: CASSPGRQGASYGYTF; CDR3 DNA: TGTGCCAGCAGCCCCGGGCGTCAGGGGGCAAGCTATGGCTACACCTTC
clone size: NA; D gene: NA; J gene: TRBJ1-5; V gene: TRBV3-1/TRBV3-2; CDR3 protein: CASSQNGQPDQPQHF; CDR3 DNA: TGTGCCAGCAGCCAAAACGGACAGCCAGATCAGCCCCAGCATTTT
clone size: NA; D gene: NA; J gene: TRBJ2-1; V gene: TRBV5-1; CDR3 protein: CASSLSPDSEQFF; CDR3 DNA: TGCGCCAGCAGCTTAAGCCCTGACAGTGAGCAGTTCTTC
clone size: NA; D gene: NA; J gene: TRBJ1-1; V gene: TRBV19; CDR3 protein: CASSERRGTEAFF; CDR3 DNA: TGTGCCAGTAGTGAGAGACGAGGCACTGAAGCTTTCTTT
clone size: NA; D gene: TRBD1; J gene: TRBJ1-2; V gene: TRBV19; CDR3 protein: CASSIGTAAYGYTF; CDR3 DNA: TGTGCCAGTAGTATCGGGACAGCAGCCTATGGCTACACCTTC
clone size: NA; D gene: NA; J gene: TRBJ2-1; V gene: TRBV30; CDR3 protein: CAWSEGGAALYNEQFF; CDR3 DNA: TGTGCCTGGAGTGAGGGGGGGGCTGCACTATACAATGAGCAGTTCTTC
clone size: NA; D gene: TRBD1; J gene: TRBJ1-1; V gene: TRBV6-6; CDR3 protein: CASSADRGTEAFF; CDR3 DNA: TGTGCCAGCAGTGCCGACAGGGGGACTGAAGCTTTCTTT
clone size: NA; D gene: NA; J gene: TRBJ2-7; V gene: TRBV12-3/TRBV12-4; CDR3 protein: CASSFGLGETQYF; CDR3 DNA: TGTGCCAGCAGTTTCGGCCTAGGCGAAACCCAGTACTTC
clone size: once; D gene: TRBD1; J gene: TRBJ2-7; V gene: TRBV6-1; CDR3 protein: CASSNGDSSYEQYF; CDR3 DNA: TGTGCCAGCAGTAATGGGGACAGTTCCTACGAGCAGTACTTC
clone size: NA; D gene: TRBD1; J gene: TRBJ2-5; V gene: TRBV29-1; CDR3 protein: CSVATGEETQYF; CDR3 DNA: TGCAGCGTAGCGACAGGGGAAGAGACCCAGTACTTC
clone size: NA; D gene: NA; J gene: TRBJ1-6; V gene: TRBV16; CDR3 protein: CASSQIGGDSPLHF; CDR3 DNA: TGTGCCAGCAGCCAAATAGGGGGGGATTCACCCCTCCACTTT
clone size: NA; D gene: TRBD2; J gene: TRBJ2-1; V gene: TRBV7-2; CDR3 protein: CASSPLAGGHLNEQFF; CDR3 DNA: TGTGCCAGCAGCCCACTAGCGGGGGGGCACCTCAATGAGCAGTTCTTC
clone size: once; D gene: NA; J gene: TRBJ2-6; V gene: TRBV27; CDR3 protein: CASRRQGGSGANVLTF; CDR3 DNA: TGTGCCAGCAGACGGCAGGGGGGCTCTGGGGCCAACGTCCTGACTTTC
clone size: NA; D gene: TRBD2; J gene: TRBJ2-3; V gene: TRBV5-1; CDR3 protein: CASSLPSGRADTQYF; CDR3 DNA: TGCGCCAGCAGCTTACCTAGCGGGAGGGCAGATACGCAGTATTTT
clone size: few; D gene: NA; J gene: TRBJ2-2; V gene: TRBV5-6; CDR3 protein: CASSSPGGRNTGELFF; CDR3 DNA: TGTGCCAGCAGCAGCCCTGGGGGGAGAAACACCGGGGAGCTGTTTTTT
clone size: NA; D gene: NA; J gene: TRBJ2-2; V gene: TRBV6-4; CDR3 protein: CASRGGTGELFF; CDR3 DNA: TGTGCCAGCCGAGGGGGTACCGGGGAGCTGTTTTTT
clone size: NA; D gene: TRBD2; J gene: TRBJ2-3; V gene: TRBV6-6; CDR3 protein: CASTTGTSGTDTQYF; CDR3 DNA: TGTGCCAGCACCACCGGGACTAGCGGCACAGATACGCAGTATTTT
clone size: few; D gene: TRBD1; J gene: TRBJ1-4; V gene: TRBV6-1; CDR3 protein: CASSEQYGQGAAQNEKLFF; CDR3 DNA: TGTGCCAGCAGTGAACAGTACGGGCAGGGGGCTGCCCAGAATGAAAAACTGTTTTTT